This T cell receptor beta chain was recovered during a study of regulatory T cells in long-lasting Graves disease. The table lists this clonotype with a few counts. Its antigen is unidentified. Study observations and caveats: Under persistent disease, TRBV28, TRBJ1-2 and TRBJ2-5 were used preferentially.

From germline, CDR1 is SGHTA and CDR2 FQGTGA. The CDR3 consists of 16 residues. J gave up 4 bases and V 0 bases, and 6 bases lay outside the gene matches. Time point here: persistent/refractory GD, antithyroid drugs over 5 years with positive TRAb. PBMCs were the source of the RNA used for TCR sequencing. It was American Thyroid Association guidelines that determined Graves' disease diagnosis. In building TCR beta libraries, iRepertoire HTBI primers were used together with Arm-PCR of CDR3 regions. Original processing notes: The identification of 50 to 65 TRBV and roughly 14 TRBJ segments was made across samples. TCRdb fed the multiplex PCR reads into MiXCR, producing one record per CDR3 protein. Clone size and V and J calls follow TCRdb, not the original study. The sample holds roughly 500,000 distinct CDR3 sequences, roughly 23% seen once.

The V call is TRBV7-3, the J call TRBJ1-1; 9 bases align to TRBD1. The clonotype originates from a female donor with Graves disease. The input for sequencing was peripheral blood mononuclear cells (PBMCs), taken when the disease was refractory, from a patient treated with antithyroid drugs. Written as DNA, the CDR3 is TGTGCCAGCAGCTTAACGGGGACAGGGATCTCCACTGAAGCTTTCTTT. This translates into CASSLTGTGISTEAFF.